The 2 T cell receptor beta chains below come from one sample, sequenced in a study of Tregs in tolerant kidney transplant recipients. The repertoire was sequenced with immunoSEQ multiplex PCR; TCRdb's copy has only in-frame clones and lacks some. The sample has 85,000 to 95,000 clones, more than 90% seen once. The sequenced sample consisted of CD8+ T cells from blood. The receptors shown here come from a human donor in good health.

For this clone: The sample has other DNA sequences that encode this CDR3 too. The chain carries TRBV4-1 and TRBJ2-3; 7 bases fit TRBD2. Unmatched junction bases numbered 7, after V lost 5 bases and J lost 5 bases. This CDR3 contains 14 residues. From germline, CDR1 is MGHRA and CDR2 YSYEKL. The CDR3 DNA is TGCGCCAGCAGCGAGGGAGGGCCGGAAGATACGCAGTATTTT. Its protein product is CASSEGGPEDTQYF.

The chain has TRBV7-9 and TRBJ1-4, with D maybe TRBD1 (6 bases). Trimming removed 4 bases at V and 10 bases at J, with 19 bases between. CDR1 SEHNR and CDR2 FQNEAQ come from the germline V gene (reference sequence). The CDR3 is 15 residues long. Here the CDR3 DNA reads TGTGCCAGCAGCTCCAGACAGGCGGCGAGTGGAAAACTGTTTTTT. This translates into CASSSRQAASGKLFF.